The clone carrying this T cell receptor (beta chain) has just a few counts. Antigen specificity is unknown. The sample is drawn from a study of cytotoxic CD8 clonotypes in ibrutinib-treated CLL. Study-wide background: Partial response occurred in roughly 25 patients and complete response in 2; at median approximately 71 months, approximately 14 remained remitted and some twelve progressed.

Clones were read by immunoSEQ multiplex PCR, and TCRdb kept only the in-frame ones, dropping some. This table holds approximately 100,000 clones, 70% to 85% found once. Study-wide findings and caveats: At baseline, clonality was higher than in age-matched healthy donors and correlated with CD8+ counts. There were few public clonotypes, and on treatment they contracted or stayed stable.

The V end was cut by 4 bases, the J end by 0 bases, with 9 bases between. Germline V gene lookup returns CDR1 SGHDN and CDR2 FVKESK. This CDR3 has 14 residues. The clonotype comes from a human donor with chronic lymphocytic leukemia. The chain has TRBV14 and TRBJ1-2, with D uncertain. This specimen was PBMCs, taken after 12 months of ibrutinib treatment. CDR3 sequence: CASSPLGANYGYTF. The CDR3 DNA reads TGTGCCAGCAGCCCTCTAGGAGCTAACTATGGCTACACCTTC.